This TCR beta chain was captured in a study of response to subunit inactivated influenza vaccine. Study outcomes and limitations: Authors suggested that a seasonal influenza vaccination recruits few new T cells each time.

TCRdb analysed the RT-PCR reads with MiXCR anew, one entry per CDR3 protein. The sample consists of a few hundred thousand distinct CDR3 sequences, under 8.5% of them appearing once. This clonotype was counted many times. Its antigen is unknown. Between the trimmed V and J ends, which lost 1 base and 3 bases, there was a span of 7 bases. The germline V gene encodes CDR1 SGHTA and CDR2 FQGNSA. The CDR3 runs to 14 residues. The genes are TRBV7-2 and TRBJ2-4; a weak D match, TRBD1 (5 bases). This clonotype originated in a man aged 50 to 69 who received an inactivated influenza vaccine. The specimen was PBMCs from blood, collected around 2 years after vaccination. Written as DNA, the CDR3 is TGTGCCAGCAGCTTAGGCGACAGCAAAAACATTCAGTACTTC. Its protein product is CASSLGDSKNIQYF.